This passage covers 8 T cell receptor beta chains from one sample sequenced in a study of blood T cell repertoires in COVID-19. Here immunoSEQ multiplex PCR was the method, and the copy in TCRdb shows in-frame clones only, minus some. The table includes under 200,000 clones, more than 65% detected once. The material sequenced was PBMCs or T cells enriched from blood (not recorded which). The receptors were sampled from a woman aged 35 to 49 with acute COVID-19.

The gene calls are TRBV28 and TRBJ2-1; 10 nucleotides line up with TRBD1. The CDR3 has 14 residues. The V gene end was trimmed by 8 bases and the J gene end by 4 bases; junction bases not matched to a gene: 5. The germline V gene encodes CDR1 MDHEN and CDR2 SYDVKM. The CDR3 sequence is CASRGTGVYNEQFF. For the CDR3, the DNA is TGTGCCAGCCGCGGGACAGGGGTTTACAATGAGCAGTTCTTC.

The rearrangement joins TRBV5-8 to TRBJ2-3, with D possibly being TRBD2 (6 bases). With 4 bases removed from V and 1 base from J, the gap between germline ends came to 16 bases. Per germline, CDR1 SGHTS and CDR2 YDEGEE. This CDR3 contains 16 residues. The CDR3 DNA reads TGTGCCAGCAGCACGTGGAGGGGCAGCGGCACAGATACGCAGTATTTT. It specifies CASSTWRGSGTDTQYF.

The rearrangement joins TRBV27 to TRBJ2-1, with 8 bases identical to TRBD2. The CDR3 is 14 amino acids. Germline values: CDR1 MNHEY, CDR2 SMNVEV (reference sequence). V dropped 8 bases and J dropped 1; count of bases not matched to a gene: 4. The DNA for the CDR3 is TGTGCCAGCGGCTCGGGGGGGTCCTACAATGAGCAGTTCTTC. Amino acid sequence: CASGSGGSYNEQFF.

The V and J genes are TRBV6-5 and TRBJ2-7, with 13 bases fitting TRBD2. In germline, CDR1 is MNHEY, CDR2 SVGAGI. V lost 6 bases and J lost 4; bases outside the gene matches: 6. The CDR3 covers 15 residues. The CDR3 sequence is CASSPGTSGKYEQYF. The DNA for the CDR3 is TGTGCCAGCAGCCCAGGGACTAGCGGGAAGTACGAGCAGTACTTC.

In this sample, this clone turned up a few times. The genes are TRBV4-1 and TRBJ1-4, with 7 nucleotides matching TRBD1. Looked up from germline, CDR1 is MGHRA and CDR2 is YSYEKL. The CDR3 spans 14 residues. V was pared by 4 bases and J by 8 bases, with 7 bases of the junction left unmatched. This CDR3 reads CASSPGGLGEKLFF. DNA for the CDR3: TGCGCCAGCAGCCCAGGGGGTTTAGGAGAAAAACTGTTTTTT.

The V and J genes are TRBV5-1 and TRBJ2-7; 8 bases are shared with TRBD2. This CDR3 contains 15 residues. V dropped 0 bases and J dropped 4; count of bases not matched to a gene: 6. Germline-derived CDR1 and CDR2 are SGHRS and YFSETQ. The CDR3 sequence: CASSLESGRLYEQYF. The CDR3 DNA reads as TGCGCCAGCAGCTTGGAAAGCGGGAGATTGTACGAGCAGTACTTC. Based on the CDR3 plus reference TRBV5-1 and TRBJ2-7, the full variable domain is KAGVTQTPRYLIKTRGQQVTLSCSPISGHRSVSWYQQTPGQGLQFLFEYFSETQRNKGNFPGRFSGRQFSNSRSEMNVSTLELGDSALYLCASSLESGRLYEQYFGPGTRLTVT.

The J gene is TRBJ1-1, the V gene TRBV7-9, with D perhaps matching TRBD1 (5 bases). Trimming removed 7 bases at V and 0 bases at J, with 12 bases between. The CDR3 spans 14 residues. Germline CDR1 is SEHNR and CDR2 is FQNEAQ (reference sequence). The CDR3: CASIRGGVNTEAFF. The CDR3 DNA sequence: TGTGCCAGCATCCGGGGGGGTGTGAACACTGAAGCTTTCTTT.

The chain uses TRBV7-3 and TRBJ2-5; 11 bases fit TRBD2. The CDR3 is 15 amino acids. Per germline, CDR1 SGHTA and CDR2 FQGTGA. The V segment lost 2 bases and the J segment 4 bases; nucleotides outside the gene matches: 3. For the CDR3, the DNA is TGTGCCAGCAGCTTACTAGCGGGGGGAGGAGAGACCCAGTACTTC. Amino acids: CASSLLAGGGETQYF.